The 8 T cell receptor beta chains below were found in one sample sequenced in a study of cytomegalovirus exposure and HLA in healthy donors. Primers included in the PCR were 60 Vbeta and 13 Jbeta primers. Generated by immunoSEQ multiplex PCR, the TCRdb table keeps only in-frame clones and is missing some. The top ten hold 4.4% of the sample, which has about 200,000 clones, roughly 85% seen once. Sequencing was performed on PBMCs. The receptors stem from a woman younger than 45 in good health and CMV-seropositive.

The genes are TRBV4-3 and TRBJ2-1; 10 bases agree with TRBD1. The CDR3 loop spans 16 amino acids. The junction had 6 bases not matched to a gene; V was cut back by 3 bases and J by 4 bases. CDR1 and CDR2 (germline): LGHNA, YSLEER. The CDR3 region is CASSQQGQGPYNEQFF. In nucleotides, the CDR3 is TGCGCCAGCAGCCAGCAGGGACAGGGGCCTTACAATGAGCAGTTCTTC.

The chain is built from TRBV15 and TRBJ2-5; TRBD2 matches at 10 bases. The J segment lost 4 bases and the V segment lost 11 bases, leaving 10 bases of the junction unmatched. The V gene's germline CDR1 is LNHNV and CDR2 YYDKDF (reference sequence). CDR3 length: 14 residues. The CDR3 is CASGERGGRETQYF. CDR3 bases: TGTGCCTCCGGCGAGCGGGGGGGCCGAGAGACCCAGTACTTC.

The chain links TRBV6-6 to TRBJ2-5; possible D gene TRBD2, 7 bases. Germline V gene sequence: CDR1 MNHNY, CDR2 SVGAGI (reference sequence). The CDR3 length is 15 residues. The V and J ends lost 2 bases and 2 bases respectively, with 12 bases between them. CDR3 loop: CASSYAGRGQETQYF. The DNA of the CDR3 is TGTGCCAGCAGTTACGCGGGGAGGGGGCAAGAGACCCAGTACTTC.

This clone came up a few times. The chain links TRBV10-3 to TRBJ2-5; perhaps TRBD1 as D (5 bases). Germline V lookup: CDR1 ENHRY, CDR2 SYGVKD. V lost 4 bases and J 2 bases, leaving 11 bases between the germline ends. The CDR3 has 14 residues. CDR3 DNA sequence: TGTGCCATCAGTGGATCAAGGGGTCAAGAGACCCAGTACTTC. Its protein is CAISGSRGQETQYF.

This chain joins TRBV4-1 and TRBJ2-1; the match to TRBD1 covers 9 bases. Looked up from germline, CDR1 is MGHRA and CDR2 is YSYEKL. The CDR3 has 16 amino acids. With 3 bases clipped from V and 2 bases from J, the junction kept 5 bases outside the gene matches. In DNA form, the CDR3 reads TGCGCCAGCAGCCACAACCGGGACAGGGCCTACAATGAGCAGTTCTTC. Protein sequence: CASSHNRDRAYNEQFF.

The V and J genes are TRBV4-3 and TRBJ2-7; D not certain. The germline gives CDR1 LGHNA, CDR2 YSLEER. Trimming removed 3 bases at V and 2 bases at J, with 14 bases between. The CDR3 is 15 amino acids. The CDR3 spells CASSHLAPSPYEQYF. In DNA form, the CDR3 reads TGCGCCAGCAGCCACCTGGCCCCTTCCCCCTACGAGCAGTACTTC.

The chain is built from TRBV18 and TRBJ1-2, with D hard to call. V was cut by 5 bases and J by 3 bases, with 16 bases left in between. Germline values: CDR1 KGHSH, CDR2 LQKENI. The CDR3 loop spans 15 amino acids. In nucleotides, the CDR3 is TGTGCCAGCTCAGCGGGCCCGCGAGAGGACTATGGCTACACCTTC. Translation gives CASSAGPREDYGYTF.

This chain joins TRBV11-2 and TRBJ2-2, with 12 bases identical to TRBD2. The germline CDR1 and CDR2 sequences are SGHAT and FQNNGV. The CDR3 loop spans 16 amino acids. The J segment lost 7 bases and the V segment lost 0 bases, leaving 3 bases of the junction unmatched. This CDR3 reads CASSLDGTSGYGELFF. CDR3 DNA: TGTGCCAGCAGCTTAGATGGGACTAGCGGGTACGGGGAGCTGTTTTTT.